This T cell receptor (beta chain) stems from a study of shared clonotypes between healthy human individuals. Some clones are missing from TCRdb's copy, which holds only in-frame ones; the method was immunoSEQ multiplex PCR. Here the sample spans over a million clones, around 95% being singletons. The ends were cut back, 2 bases at V and 0 bases at J, with 2 bases in the middle. This CDR3 contains 12 residues. Input material: naive CD4+ T cells sorted from blood. Indicated subset: CD45RA+ positively selected. The receptor's source is a man aged 25-45 years in good health. The V call is TRBV5-3, the J call TRBJ1-1; D gene unclear. TRBV5-3 carries the ORF label, with uncertain function. This chain's CDR3 is CARSFVNTEAFF. In DNA, the CDR3 is TGTGCCAGAAGCTTTGTGAACACTGAAGCTTTCTTT.